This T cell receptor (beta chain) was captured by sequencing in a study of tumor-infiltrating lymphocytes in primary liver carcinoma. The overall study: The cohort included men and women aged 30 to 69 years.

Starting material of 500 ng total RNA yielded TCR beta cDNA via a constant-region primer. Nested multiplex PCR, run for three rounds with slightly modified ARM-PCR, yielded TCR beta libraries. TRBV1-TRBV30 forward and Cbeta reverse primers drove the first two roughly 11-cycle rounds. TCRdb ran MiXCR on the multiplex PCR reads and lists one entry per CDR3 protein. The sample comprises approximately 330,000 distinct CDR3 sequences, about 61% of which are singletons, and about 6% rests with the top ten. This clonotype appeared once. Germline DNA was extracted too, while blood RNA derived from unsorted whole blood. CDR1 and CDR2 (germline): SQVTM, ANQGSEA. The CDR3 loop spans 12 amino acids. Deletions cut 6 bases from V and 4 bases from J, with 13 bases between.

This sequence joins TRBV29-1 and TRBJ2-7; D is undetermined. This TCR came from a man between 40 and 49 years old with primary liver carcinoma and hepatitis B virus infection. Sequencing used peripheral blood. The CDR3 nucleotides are TGCAGCGTAACGGTTCCTACTTACGAGCAGTACTTC. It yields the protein CSVTVPTYEQYF.